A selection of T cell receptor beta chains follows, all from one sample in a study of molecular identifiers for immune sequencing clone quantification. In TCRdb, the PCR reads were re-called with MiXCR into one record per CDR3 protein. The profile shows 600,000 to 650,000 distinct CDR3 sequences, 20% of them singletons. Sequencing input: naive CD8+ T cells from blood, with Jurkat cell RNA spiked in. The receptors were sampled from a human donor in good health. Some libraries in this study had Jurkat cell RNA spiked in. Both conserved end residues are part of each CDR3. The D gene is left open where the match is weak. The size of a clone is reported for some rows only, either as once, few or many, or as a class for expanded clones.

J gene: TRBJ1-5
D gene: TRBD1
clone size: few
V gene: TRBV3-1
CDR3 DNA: TGTGCCAGCAGCCAAACGACAGGGCACTTCAATCAGCCCCAGCATTTT
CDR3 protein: CASSQTTGHFNQPQHF

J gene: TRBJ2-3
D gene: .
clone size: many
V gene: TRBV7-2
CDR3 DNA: TGTGCCAGCACCCGAGGTCGCGCTAGCACAGATACGCAGTATTTT
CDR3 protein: CASTRGRASTDTQYF

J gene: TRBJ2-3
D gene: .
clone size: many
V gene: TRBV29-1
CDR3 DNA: TGCAGCGTTGAAGCGCCTACAGATACGCAGTATTTT
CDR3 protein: CSVEAPTDTQYF

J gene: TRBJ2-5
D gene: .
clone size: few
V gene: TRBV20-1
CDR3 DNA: TGCAGTGCTAGAGGGCCCCCGACAGGGAGGGAAGAGACCCAGTACTTC
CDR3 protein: CSARGPPTGREETQYF

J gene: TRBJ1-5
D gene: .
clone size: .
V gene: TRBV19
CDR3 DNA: TGTGCCAGTGCATCCAGGGTGAGCAATCAGCCCCAGCATTTT
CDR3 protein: CASASRVSNQPQHF

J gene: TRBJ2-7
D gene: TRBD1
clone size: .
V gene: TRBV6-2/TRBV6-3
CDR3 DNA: TGTGCCAGCAGAACCTCGGGACAGGGAGTGTACGAGCAGTACTTC
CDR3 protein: CASRTSGQGVYEQYF

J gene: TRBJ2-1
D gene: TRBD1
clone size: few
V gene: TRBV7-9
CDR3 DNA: TGTGCCAGCAGCTTAGTGGGACAGGATGAGCAGTTCTTC
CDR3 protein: CASSLVGQDEQFF

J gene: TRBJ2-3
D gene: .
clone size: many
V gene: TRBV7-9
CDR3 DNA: TGTGCCAGCATCCACATACAGGTCACAGATACGCAGTATTTT
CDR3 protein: CASIHIQVTDTQYF

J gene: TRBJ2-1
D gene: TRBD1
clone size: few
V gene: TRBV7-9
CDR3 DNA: TGTGCCAGCAGGACGGGACAGGGGGATGAGCAGTTCTTC
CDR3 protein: CASRTGQGDEQFF

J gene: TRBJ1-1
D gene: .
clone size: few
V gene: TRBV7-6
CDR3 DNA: TGTGCCAGCAGCTTAGGGCCGCCGGGGACCGAAGCTTTCTTT
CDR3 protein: CASSLGPPGTEAFF

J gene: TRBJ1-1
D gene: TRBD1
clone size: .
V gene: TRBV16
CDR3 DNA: TGTGCCAGCGGAACCGGGACAGGAGACACTGAAGCTTTCTTT
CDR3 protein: CASGTGTGDTEAFF

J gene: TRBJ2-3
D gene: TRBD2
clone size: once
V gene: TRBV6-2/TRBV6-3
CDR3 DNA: TGTGCCAGCGGTTATTCCCGAACCACTAGCGGGGGGGCCGTCAGCACAGATACGCAGTATTTT
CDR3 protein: CASGYSRTTSGGAVSTDTQYF

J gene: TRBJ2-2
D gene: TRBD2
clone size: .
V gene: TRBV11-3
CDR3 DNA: TGTGCCAGCAGCTCACAGCGGGGGCTGAACACCGGGGAGCTGTTTTTT
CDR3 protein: CASSSQRGLNTGELFF

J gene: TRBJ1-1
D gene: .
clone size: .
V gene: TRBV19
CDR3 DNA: TGTGCCAGTCACATTTTGGGTGAAGCTTTCTTT
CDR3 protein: CASHILGEAFF

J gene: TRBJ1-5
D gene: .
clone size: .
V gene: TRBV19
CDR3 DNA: TGTGCCAGTAGTATTGACGGATATAGCAATCAGCCCCAGCATTTT
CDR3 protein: CASSIDGYSNQPQHF

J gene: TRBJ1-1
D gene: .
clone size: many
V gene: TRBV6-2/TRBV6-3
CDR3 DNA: TGTGCCAACCTGGGACTTCAAGAAACTGAAGCTTTCTTT
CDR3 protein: CANLGLQETEAFF

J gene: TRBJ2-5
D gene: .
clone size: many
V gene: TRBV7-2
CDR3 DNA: TGTGCCAGCAGCTTATGGGGTCAGGGTAGGATTGGGACCCAGTACTTC
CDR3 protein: CASSLWGQGRIGTQYF

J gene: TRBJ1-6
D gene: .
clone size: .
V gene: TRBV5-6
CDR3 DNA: TGTGCCAGCAGCTTGGACAGTTTGAATTCACCCCTCCACTTT
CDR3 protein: CASSLDSLNSPLHF

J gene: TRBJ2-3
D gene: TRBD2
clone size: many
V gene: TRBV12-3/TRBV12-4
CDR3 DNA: TGTGCCAGCAGTTATGCTAGCGGGAGGGCCCCGCAGTATTTT
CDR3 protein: CASSYASGRAPQYF

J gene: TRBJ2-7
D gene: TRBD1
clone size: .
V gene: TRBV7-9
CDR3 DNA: TGTGCCAGCAGCTTAGACGGGGACAGGGGAAACTACGAGCAGTACTTC
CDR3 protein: CASSLDGDRGNYEQYF

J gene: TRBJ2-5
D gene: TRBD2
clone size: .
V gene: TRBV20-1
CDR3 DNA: TGCAGTGCTAGCCCTAGCGGGCGACTCCAAGAGACCCAGTACTTC
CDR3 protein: CSASPSGRLQETQYF

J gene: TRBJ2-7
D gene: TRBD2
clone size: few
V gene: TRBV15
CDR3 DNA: TGTGCCACCCGCAGAGAGATAGCGGGAGCCTCCGAGCAGTACTTC
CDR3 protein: CATRREIAGASEQYF

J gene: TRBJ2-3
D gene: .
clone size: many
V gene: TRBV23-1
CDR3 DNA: TGCGCCAGCAGTACCAAAGCGGCGCCCACAGATACGCAGTATTTT
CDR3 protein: CASSTKAAPTDTQYF